These 21 T cell receptor beta chains were all obtained from the same sample, sequenced in a study of CD8 T cells in ankylosing spondylitis. TCRdb re-called the 5' RACE reads through MiXCR, storing one row per CDR3 protein. Among 90,000 to 120,000 distinct CDR3 sequences, about 24% were seen once, and the ten largest hold about 12%. The specimen sequenced was synovial fluid, either unsorted or a sorted T cell fraction (not recorded which). Source of these receptors: a male donor with ankylosing spondylitis.

In this sample, this clonotype turned up a few times. The chain has TRBV20-1 and TRBJ2-3; perhaps TRBD1 as D (5 bases). V was pared by 0 bases and J by 3 bases, with 13 bases between. The germline V gene encodes CDR1 DFQATT and CDR2 SNEGSKA (reference sequence). This CDR3 is built from 15 residues. The CDR3 loop reads CSARDGQGTTDTQYF. CDR3 DNA sequence: TGCAGTGCTAGAGATGGGCAGGGTACTACAGATACGCAGTATTTT.

This rearrangement joins TRBV18 to TRBJ1-2, with 7 bases matching TRBD1. Germline V gene data show CDR1 as KGHSH and CDR2 as LQKENI. J lost 3 bases, V lost 3 bases, and 10 bases had no gene match. CDR3 length: 16 residues. CDR3 DNA sequence: TGTGCCAGCTCACCGACCCCAACAGGGGTAGACTATGGCTACACCTTC. Protein: CASSPTPTGVDYGYTF.

This clonotype came up many times. V and J are TRBV5-5 and TRBJ2-7; perhaps TRBD2 as D (6 bases). The CDR3 consists of 12 residues. Germline V lookup: CDR1 SGHKS, CDR2 YYEKEE (reference sequence). Between the trimmed V and J ends, which lost 1 base and 8 bases, there was a span of 10 bases. The CDR3 sequence: CASSLTGAKQYV. The CDR3, as DNA: TGTGCCAGCAGCTTGACGGGAGCAAAGCAGTACGTC.

This clonotype showed up many times. The J gene is TRBJ2-7, the V gene TRBV12-3 or TRBV12-4, with D uncertain. V lost 2 bases to trimming and J lost 2 bases, with 7 bases between them. CDR3 size: 13 residues. The CDR3 coding sequence is TGTGCCAGCAGTTTAAGTCACGCCTACGAGCAGTACTTC. Its translation: CASSLSHAYEQYF.

The gene calls are TRBV5-4 and TRBJ1-1, with a weak D call TRBD1 (5 bases). Trimming cost V 4 bases and J 1 base, with 20 bases left between them. CDR1 is SGHNT, CDR2 YYREEE, per germline (reference sequence). The CDR3 is 17 residues long. CDR3 in amino acids: CASSPSNRGTENTEAFF. In DNA form, the CDR3 reads TGTGCCAGCAGCCCCTCAAACAGAGGGACCGAGAACACTGAAGCTTTCTTT.

The chain employs TRBV11-3 and TRBJ2-3; D might be TRBD2 (7 bases). The CDR3 has 16 residues. The ends were cut back, 8 bases at V and 0 bases at J, with 18 bases in the middle. The germline gives CDR1 SGHNT, CDR2 YENEEA. The CDR3 DNA is TGTGCCAGCTCCGGGGAGGGAACAGGGAGCACAGATACGCAGTATTTT. Its translation is CASSGEGTGSTDTQYF. Using reference TRBV11-3 and TRBJ2-3 for the parts outside the CDR3, the full variable domain is EAGVVQSPRYKIIEKKQPVAFWCNPISGHNTLYWYLQNLGQGPELLIRYENEEAVDDSQLPKDRFSAERLKGVDSTLKIQPAELGDSAVYLCASSGEGTGSTDTQYFGPGTRLTVL.

This clonotype was detected ten times or more. The rearrangement links TRBV20-1 to TRBJ2-7, with TRBD2 matching 10 bases. The CDR3 contains 13 residues. V dropped 4 bases and J dropped 6; count of bases not matched to a gene: 6. The V gene's germline CDR1 is DFQATT and CDR2 SNEGSKA (reference sequence). The DNA of the CDR3 is TGCAGTGCTACCCTAGCGGGAGTTCCCGAGCAGTACTTC. This gives the protein CSATLAGVPEQYF.

This clonotype was seen ten or more times. The chain couples TRBV27 to TRBJ2-2; unclear D gene. This CDR3 has 12 residues. Germline loops: CDR1 MNHEY, CDR2 SMNVEV (reference sequence). Trimming pared 4 bases from V and 3 bases from J, leaving 3 bases between. The CDR3 loop is CASSSYTGELFF. The CDR3 bases are TGTGCCAGCAGTTCGTACACCGGGGAGCTGTTTTTT.

V is TRBV5-5 and J is TRBJ2-5; tentative D call: TRBD2 (6 bases). Trimming took off 0 bases at V and 4 bases at J, with 13 bases between the two ends. The germline CDR1 and CDR2 sequences are SGHKS and YYEKEE (reference sequence). The CDR3 runs to 15 residues. CDR3 in DNA: TGTGCCAGCAGCTTGGCGGCTAGCGTCGGAGAGACCCAGTACTTC. Translation: CASSLAASVGETQYF.

The sample holds many counts of this clonotype. The chain has TRBV2 and TRBJ2-1; D may be TRBD2 (5 bases). V was trimmed by 6 bases and J by 5 bases, leaving 17 bases between them. Germline values: CDR1 SNHLY, CDR2 FYNNEI. The CDR3 covers 15 residues. The CDR3 DNA reads TGTGCCAGCAGATTAGGAGGTCCCTGGAACAATGAGCAGTTCTTC. Protein product: CASRLGGPWNNEQFF. Looking up the rest from reference TRBV2 and TRBJ2-1 gives the full variable domain: EPEVTQTPSHQVTQMGQEVILRCVPISNHLYFYWYRQILGQKVEFLVSFYNNEISEKSEIFDDQFSVERPDGSNFTLKIRSTKLEDSAMYFCASRLGGPWNNEQFFGPGTRLTVL.

The rearrangement uses TRBV4-2 and TRBJ2-2; unclear D gene. This CDR3 is built from 14 residues. V lost 1 base, J lost 7 bases, and 10 bases lay in between. Germline CDR1 is LGHNA and CDR2 is YNFKEQ. DNA for the CDR3: TGTGCCAGCAGCCAAGCGGCGTCGGTCGGGGAGCTGTTTTTT. Protein: CASSQAASVGELFF.

This rearrangement joins TRBV28 to TRBJ1-4; possible D gene TRBD1, 5 bases. Trimming removed 6 bases from V and 8 bases from J, with 16 bases in between. Germline CDR1 MDHEN, CDR2 SYDVKM. The CDR3 loop spans 14 amino acids. This chain's CDR3 is CASSLPGLAEKLFF. The CDR3, as DNA: TGTGCCAGCAGCCTTCCGGGACTGGCCGAAAAACTGTTTTTT.

The genes are TRBV2 and TRBJ2-5; D is possibly TRBD2 (6 bases). CDR1 is SNHLY, CDR2 FYNNEI, per germline. V shed 6 bases and J shed 5 bases, with 16 bases lying between them. This CDR3 has 14 residues. The CDR3: CASSGRTAGETQYF. Written as DNA, the CDR3 is TGTGCCAGCAGCGGTCGTACCGCGGGGGAGACCCAGTACTTC.

This clonotype was counted only a few times. The chain links TRBV5-4 to TRBJ2-7, with TRBD2 matching over 15 bases. CDR3 size: 19 residues. Germline V gives CDR1 SGHNT, CDR2 YYREEE (reference sequence). The junction had 13 bases not matched to a gene; V was cut back by 0 bases and J by 6 bases. In nucleotides, the CDR3 is TGTGCCAGCAGCTTGGAGCCCGGACTAGCGGGAGGGACAGGGTTCGAGCAGTACGTC. Translated: CASSLEPGLAGGTGFEQYV.

The rearrangement joins TRBV13 to TRBJ2-1; 7 bases align to TRBD1. Germline CDR1 PRHDT, CDR2 FYEKMQ (reference sequence). The CDR3 totals 15 residues. With 5 bases clipped from V and 8 bases from J, the junction kept 12 bases outside the gene matches. CDR3 nucleotides: TGTGCCAGCAGCCTCAGGACAGGCGGTCCGGATGAGCAGTTCTTC. It is translated as CASSLRTGGPDEQFF.

This clonotype came up a few times. The chain is built from TRBV9 and TRBJ2-3; D is unresolved. Trimming left V 4 bases short and J 6 bases short, with 12 bases between. This CDR3 spans 13 amino acids. Germline loops: CDR1 SGDLS, CDR2 YYNGEE. In nucleotides, the CDR3 is TGTGCCAGCAGCTTAACGACTGGGGATACGCAGTATTTT. It translates to CASSLTTGDTQYF.

The rearrangement joins TRBV7-2 to TRBJ2-5; 9 bases are a match to TRBD1. J gave up 1 base and V 5 bases, and 5 bases lay outside the gene matches. The germline V gene encodes CDR1 SGHTA and CDR2 FQGNSA. The CDR3 is made up of 15 amino acids. The CDR3 protein is CASSNRDRAQETQYF. CDR3 bases: TGTGCCAGCAGCAACCGGGACAGGGCCCAAGAGACCCAGTACTTC.

For this clonotype: Germline and junction disagree at one end, which may indicate a read error. J is TRBJ1-3 and V is TRBV20-1; no reliable D call. Germline V gene lookup returns CDR1 DFQATT and CDR2 SNEGSKA (reference sequence). This CDR3 has 12 amino acids. The CDR3 protein is CSARGDGDTIYF. CDR3 bases: TGCAGTGCTAGAGGGGATGGAGACACCATATATTTT.

This clonotype has a count of ten or more. The chain uses TRBV7-9 and TRBJ1-3; D uncertain. Per germline, CDR1 SEHNR and CDR2 FQNEAQ (reference sequence). This CDR3 comprises 16 residues. The germline V and J ends were trimmed by 5 bases and 0 bases, with 14 bases remaining between them. The CDR3 here is CASSGFYSRSGNTIYF. The CDR3 region has the DNA TGTGCCAGCAGCGGGTTTTACTCCCGCTCTGGAAACACCATATATTTT.

This clonotype showed up just a few times. The chain has TRBV3-1 and TRBJ2-1; TRBD2 might be the D (5 bases). Germline V CDR1 and CDR2: LGHDT, YNNKEL (reference sequence). This CDR3 contains 14 residues. The V and J ends lost 4 bases and 7 bases respectively, with 14 bases between them. CDR3 protein: CASSPLRRGNEQFF. For the CDR3, the DNA is TGTGCCAGCAGCCCGCTACGCCGAGGGAATGAGCAGTTCTTC.

The V gene is TRBV7-2, the J gene TRBJ1-2; 7 bases are shared with TRBD1. V gave up 5 bases and J gave up 2 bases; unmatched junction bases: 5. CDR1 and CDR2 (germline): SGHTA, FQGNSA. CDR3 length: 14 amino acids. CDR3 protein: CASSPGTANYGYTF. The CDR3 bases are TGTGCCAGCAGCCCGGGGACAGCCAACTATGGCTACACCTTC. Full variable domain (missing parts from reference TRBV7-2 and TRBJ1-2): GAGVSQSPSNKVTEKGKDVELRCDPISGHTALYWYRQSLGQGLEFLIYFQGNSAPDKSGLPSDRFSAERTGGSVSTLTIQRTQQEDSAVYLCASSPGTANYGYTFGSGTRLTVV.